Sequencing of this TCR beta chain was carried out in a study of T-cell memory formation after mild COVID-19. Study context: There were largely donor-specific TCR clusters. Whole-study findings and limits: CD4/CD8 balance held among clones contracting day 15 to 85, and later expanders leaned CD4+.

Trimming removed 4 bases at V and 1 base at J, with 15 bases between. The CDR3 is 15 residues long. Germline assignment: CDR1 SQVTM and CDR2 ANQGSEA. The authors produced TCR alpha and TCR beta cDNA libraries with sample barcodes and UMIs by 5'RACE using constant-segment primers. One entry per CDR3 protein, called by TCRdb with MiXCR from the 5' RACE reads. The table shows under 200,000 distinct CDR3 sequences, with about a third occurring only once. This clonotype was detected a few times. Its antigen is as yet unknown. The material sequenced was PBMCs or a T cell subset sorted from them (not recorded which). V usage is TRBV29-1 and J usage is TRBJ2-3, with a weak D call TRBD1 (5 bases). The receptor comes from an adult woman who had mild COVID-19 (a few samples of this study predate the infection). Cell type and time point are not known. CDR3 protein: CSVAGQGKGTDTQYF. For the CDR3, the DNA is TGCAGCGTTGCTGGGCAGGGAAAGGGCACAGATACGCAGTATTTT.